This record concerns one T cell receptor (beta chain) sequence. The target antigen is unknown. Assay used: immunoSEQ multiplex PCR; TCRdb lists only in-frame clones, some missing. This table holds roughly 50,000 clones, 82% found once. The data originate from a study of memory CD4+ T cells and cytomegalovirus serostatus. Study at large: Healthy Belgian adult donors included under ten CMV-positive and some 23 CMV-negative people. The study, taken as a whole, reports: Suggested: most of the CMV-linked TCR signature lies in CD4+ memory cells. Repertoires predicted CMV serostatus with median bootstrapped AUC of about 0.94. Of about 150 reported CMV TCRbeta sequences, under 80 were found in memory CD4+ repertoires.

The V end lost 1 base, the J end lost 5 bases, and 13 bases lay between the germline ends. This CDR3 comprises 15 residues. Per germline, CDR1 SEHNR and CDR2 FQNEAQ (reference sequence). The sort gate was single viable CD3+CD4+CD8-CD45RO+ cells for memory CD4+ T cells. Sequenced input: memory CD4+ T cells from blood. The sequence was obtained from an adult in good health and CMV-seronegative. Some clones in this sample may be carry-over from other donors' samples. J is TRBJ2-3 and V is TRBV7-9; D is perhaps TRBD1 (5 bases). The CDR3 here is CASSLDPLRGDTQYF. CDR3 bases: TGTGCCAGCAGCTTAGACCCCCTTAGGGGAGATACGCAGTATTTT. Drawing the rest from reference TRBV7-9 and TRBJ2-3, the complete variable domain is DTGVSQNPRHKITKRGQNVTFRCDPISEHNRLYWYRQTLGQGPEFLTYFQNEAQLEKSRLLSDRFSAERPKGSFSTLEIQRTEQGDSAMYLCASSLDPLRGDTQYFGPGTRLTVL.